This TCR beta chain was retrieved from a study of blood T cell repertoires in COVID-19. Produced via immunoSEQ multiplex PCR; TCRdb's table is partial and in-frame only. There are around 58,000 clones in the sample; around 91% occur only once, and roughly an eighth lies in the top ten. The CDR3 is made up of 15 amino acids. Deletions cut 5 bases from V and 7 bases from J, with 20 bases between. Germline values: CDR1 MNHEY, CDR2 SVGAGI. This receptor was taken from a man between 60 and 70 years old with active COVID-19. The sample consisted of peripheral blood. The rearrangement links TRBV6-5 to TRBJ1-2; D call uncertain. The CDR3 spells CASSPTHAAFLGYTF. For the CDR3, the DNA is TGTGCCAGCAGTCCAACCCACGCAGCGTTCCTTGGCTACACCTTC.